The T cell receptor (beta chain) described here comes from a study of T cell responses to AZD1222 COVID-19 vaccine. V shed 6 bases and J shed 3 bases, with 12 bases lying between them. This CDR3 has 13 amino acids. The germline CDR1 and CDR2 sequences are LNHDA and SQIVND (reference sequence). The table came from immunoSEQ multiplex PCR; TCRdb's copy has only in-frame clones and leaves some out. The sample lists more than 95,000 clones, roughly 88% occurring once. In the case of this clone: The antigen is unknown.

Study observations and caveats: Two doses of AZD1222 preceded a rise in Spike-specific TCR breadth and depth.

The sequencing here drew on peripheral blood, taken on day 0 of AZD1222 vaccination. The chain links TRBV19 to TRBJ2-7, with D perhaps TRBD2 (5 bases). This TCR was recovered from an adult in good health. As DNA, the CDR3 is TGTGCCAGTAGCCGACCGGGAAACTACGAGCAGTACTTC. Translation gives CASSRPGNYEQYF. Filled out from reference TRBV19 and TRBJ2-7, the complete variable domain reads DGGITQSPKYLFRKEGQNVTLSCEQNLNHDAMYWYRQDPGQGLRLIYYSQIVNDFQKGDIAEGYSVSREKKESFPLTVTSAQKNPTAFYLCASSRPGNYEQYFGPGTRLTVT.